Listed here are 31 T cell receptor beta chains from one sample, sequenced in a study of blood T cell repertoires in COVID-19. Sequencing was performed with immunoSEQ multiplex PCR; in TCRdb, only in-frame clones are kept and a portion is missing. Of approximately 300,000 clones in the sample, 87% are singletons; the top ten hold approximately 2%. Material: peripheral blood. These receptors were obtained from a young man with active or convalescent COVID-19.

J is TRBJ1-2 and V is TRBV5-4; the match to TRBD1 covers 10 bases. With V trimmed by 0 bases and J by 7 bases, 6 bases remained unmatched. Germline lookup yields CDR1 SGHNT and CDR2 YYREEE (reference sequence). This CDR3 comprises 15 residues. CDR3 protein: CASSLARDRGSGYTF. CDR3 nucleotides: TGTGCCAGCAGCTTGGCCCGGGACAGGGGATCTGGCTACACCTTC.

The J gene is TRBJ2-1, the V gene TRBV20-1; D is undetermined. V was clipped by 4 bases and J by 4 bases, with 5 bases between them. This CDR3 region has 11 residues. The V gene's germline CDR1 is DFQATT and CDR2 SNEGSKA (reference sequence). The chain's CDR3 is CSAIGYNEQFF. Here the CDR3 DNA reads TGCAGTGCTATCGGGTACAATGAGCAGTTCTTC.

This rearrangement joins TRBV6-4 to TRBJ1-4; 9 bases map to TRBD1. The CDR3 is made up of 13 amino acids. The junction had 3 bases not matched to a gene; V was cut back by 6 bases and J by 7 bases. The germline V gene has CDR1 MRHNA and CDR2 SNTAGT. CDR3 region: CASRGQGGEKLFF. In nucleotides, the CDR3 is TGTGCCAGCAGGGGACAGGGAGGTGAAAAACTGTTTTTT.

This clone was counted a single time. The chain carries TRBV7-9 and TRBJ2-7; D is ambiguous. Trimming removed 1 base at V and 2 bases at J, with 6 bases between. This CDR3 has 13 residues. Germline-derived CDR1 and CDR2 are SEHNR and FQNEAQ (reference sequence). The CDR3 DNA reads TGTGCCAGCAGCTTAGTTTCCGCCTACGAGCAGTACTTC. This sequence encodes CASSLVSAYEQYF.

The chain uses TRBV18 and TRBJ2-7, with 7 bases matching TRBD1. Germline CDR1 KGHSH, CDR2 LQKENI. CDR3 length: 16 residues. Germline trimming cut 3 bases from V and 3 bases from J; bases unmatched to any gene: 11. CDR3 region: CASSPSTSTGFYEQYF. Here the CDR3 DNA reads TGTGCCAGCTCACCCTCGACCTCGACAGGGTTCTACGAGCAGTACTTC. Variable domain in full (rest from reference TRBV18 and TRBJ2-7): NAGVMQNPRHLVRRRGQEARLRCSPMKGHSHVYWYRQLPEEGLKFMVYLQKENIIDESGMPKERFSAEFPKEGPSILRIQQVVRGDSAAYFCASSPSTSTGFYEQYFGPGTRLTVT.

The gene calls are TRBV5-1 and TRBJ2-7, with 10 bases that match TRBD1. The junction had 14 bases not matched to a gene; V was cut back by 0 bases and J by 2 bases. There are 19 residues in the CDR3. CDR1 SGHRS and CDR2 YFSETQ come from the germline V gene. As DNA, the CDR3 is TGCGCCAGCAGCTTGGGAGTTCCGACCGGACAGGGGGGAACCTACGAGCAGTACTTC. Protein: CASSLGVPTGQGGTYEQYF. Full variable domain (rest looked up from reference TRBV5-1 and TRBJ2-7): KAGVTQTPRYLIKTRGQQVTLSCSPISGHRSVSWYQQTPGQGLQFLFEYFSETQRNKGNFPGRFSGRQFSNSRSEMNVSTLELGDSALYLCASSLGVPTGQGGTYEQYFGPGTRLTVT.

On this clone: The junction departs from the called germline gene at one end, perhaps through a read error. This chain links TRBV6-5 with TRBJ2-7; a weak D match, TRBD2 (5 bases). Looked up from germline, CDR1 is MNHEY and CDR2 is SVGAGI. The CDR3 sequence is 12 residues long. DNA of the CDR3: TGCGAGACTACCAAGAGCTCCTACGAGCAGTACTTC. Translated, it gives CETTKSSYEQYF.

The chain's CDR3 is CSVEQGVNTEAFF. The CDR3 DNA reads as TGCAGCGTTGAACAGGGGGTGAACACTGAAGCTTTCTTT. The chain is built from TRBV29-1 and TRBJ1-1, with 7 nucleotides matching TRBD1. Germline CDR1 is SQVTM and CDR2 is ANQGSEA. V shed 2 bases, J shed 0 bases, and the junction held 0 bases outside the gene matches. CDR3 length: 13 residues.

The chain carries TRBV21-1 and TRBJ1-2; TRBD1 reflects the table's D call only, with no check against the DNA. TRBV21-1 is flagged as a pseudogene. The CDR3 totals 16 residues. The CDR3 is CASSNSAGGKGGGYTF. Here the CDR3 DNA reads TGTGCCAGCAGCAACTCGGCAGGGGGAAAAGGAGGTGGCTACACCTTC.

This sequence joins TRBV28 and TRBJ1-2; no reliable D call. Germline lookup yields CDR1 MDHEN and CDR2 SYDVKM. The CDR3 totals 14 residues. V was shortened by 7 bases and J by 4 bases, with 16 bases between the two germline ends. CDR3 in amino acids: CASKFIQSSYGYTF. In nucleotides, the CDR3 is TGTGCCAGCAAATTTATACAGAGCTCCTATGGCTACACCTTC.

This chain joins TRBV5-1 and TRBJ2-3, with 8 bases identical to TRBD1. Trimming removed 7 bases from V and 6 bases from J; junction bases left unmatched: 13. This CDR3 has 15 amino acids. The germline gives CDR1 SGHRS, CDR2 YFSETQ. For the CDR3, the DNA is TGCGCCAGCCTAATAGGTACAGGGGGAATGGATACGCAGTATTTT. This codes for CASLIGTGGMDTQYF.

The chain recombines TRBV27 with TRBJ2-1, with 7 bases aligning to TRBD1. The CDR3 sequence is 16 residues long. With 0 bases clipped from V and 4 bases from J, the junction kept 6 bases outside the gene matches. Germline loops: CDR1 MNHEY, CDR2 SMNVEV (reference sequence). The CDR3 DNA follows: TGTGCCAGCAGTTTATCCCAGGGGGTCATATACAATGAGCAGTTCTTC. Amino acid sequence: CASSLSQGVIYNEQFF.

The chain employs TRBV5-1 and TRBJ2-7, with 7 bases lining up with TRBD1. This CDR3 spans 14 amino acids. CDR1 is SGHRS, CDR2 YFSETQ, per germline. V lost 2 bases and J lost 2; bases outside the gene matches: 4. CDR3 loop: CASSFAGGTYEQYF. In DNA, the CDR3 is TGCGCCAGCAGCTTTGCAGGGGGAACCTACGAGCAGTACTTC. Supplemented by reference TRBV5-1 and TRBJ2-7, the full variable domain reads KAGVTQTPRYLIKTRGQQVTLSCSPISGHRSVSWYQQTPGQGLQFLFEYFSETQRNKGNFPGRFSGRQFSNSRSEMNVSTLELGDSALYLCASSFAGGTYEQYFGPGTRLTVT.

The chain carries TRBV11-2 and TRBJ1-2; 7 bases match TRBD1. The germline V gene encodes CDR1 SGHAT and CDR2 FQNNGV. The CDR3 totals 13 residues. V was clipped by 5 bases and J by 7 bases; unmatched bases: 7. In DNA form, the CDR3 reads TGTGCCAGCAGCGCCGACAGGGTCGGTGGCTACACCTTC. Translating gives CASSADRVGGYTF.

This clone was counted once. The chain recombines TRBV5-1 with TRBJ2-7, with 10 bases identical to TRBD1. The V segment lost 4 bases and the J segment 6 bases; nucleotides outside the gene matches: 7. The V gene's germline CDR1 is SGHRS and CDR2 YFSETQ. The CDR3 is 14 residues long. The CDR3 DNA sequence: TGCGCCAGCAGCAGGGGGACAGGGGATACCGAGCAGTACTTC. The encoded protein is CASSRGTGDTEQYF.

The chain recombines TRBV6-1 with TRBJ2-7; no reliable D call. CDR1 and CDR2 (germline): MNHNS, SASEGT. Trimming pared 6 bases from V and 0 bases from J, leaving 9 bases between. The CDR3 spans 13 residues. The CDR3 here is CASSHTSSYEQYF. CDR3 in DNA: TGTGCCAGCAGCCATACGAGCTCCTACGAGCAGTACTTC.

V usage is TRBV27 and J usage is TRBJ2-7, with D tentatively TRBD1 (5 bases). This CDR3 has 13 residues. Trimming left V 3 bases short and J 5 bases short, with 11 bases between. Germline V gene lookup returns CDR1 MNHEY and CDR2 SMNVEV (reference sequence). The CDR3: CASSFGQGDEQYF. CDR3 bases: TGTGCCAGCAGTTTTGGTCAGGGCGACGAGCAGTACTTC.

The chain carries TRBV20-1 and TRBJ2-3; 7 bases line up with TRBD1. With V trimmed by 3 bases and J by 4 bases, 4 bases remained unmatched. The length of the CDR3 is 13 residues. Germline loops: CDR1 DFQATT, CDR2 SNEGSKA (reference sequence). CDR3 sequence: CSASRQGADTQYF. CDR3 DNA: TGCAGTGCTAGTCGGCAGGGGGCAGATACGCAGTATTTT.

V gene TRBV5-1 combines with J gene TRBJ1-4; D may be TRBD1 (6 bases). The V end lost 0 bases, the J end lost 2 bases, and 14 bases lay between the germline ends. Germline lookup yields CDR1 SGHRS and CDR2 YFSETQ. The CDR3 has 17 amino acids. CDR3 bases: TGCGCCAGCAGCTTGGTCCCCGGCCAGGGGACTAATGAAAAACTGTTTTTT. This gives the protein CASSLVPGQGTNEKLFF.

This clone was picked up a small number of times. CDR3 in DNA: TGTGCCAGCAGTCCGGGACTAGTTTTTGAGCAGTTCTTC. It encodes CASSPGLVFEQFF. The chain carries TRBV28 and TRBJ2-1; 8 nucleotides agree with TRBD2. J gave up 9 bases and V 5 bases, and 6 bases lay outside the gene matches. CDR1 MDHEN and CDR2 SYDVKM come from the germline V gene. The CDR3 is 13 residues long.

V gene TRBV9 combines with J gene TRBJ2-1; 11 nucleotides agree with TRBD2. Germline CDR1 reads SGDLS; CDR2 reads YYNGEE. J was trimmed by 3 bases and V by 0 bases; bases with no gene match: 5. CDR3 length equals 17 residues. The CDR3 nucleotides are TGTGCCAGCAGCGTAGTAGCTAGCGGGGGGATCTACAATGAGCAGTTCTTC. It codes for CASSVVASGGIYNEQFF.

This clone was counted a few times. The genes are TRBV19 and TRBJ1-2, with 9 bases fitting TRBD1. Germline V CDR1 and CDR2: LNHDA, SQIVND (reference sequence). V lost 7 bases, J lost 3 bases, and 12 bases stayed unmatched. This CDR3 has 16 amino acids. Here the CDR3 DNA reads TGTGCCAGTAACCCTCGGACAGGGGTACTAGACTATGGCTACACCTTC. Its translation: CASNPRTGVLDYGYTF.

The chain carries TRBV2 and TRBJ2-2; D gene unclear. CDR3 size: 15 residues. Looked up from germline, CDR1 is SNHLY and CDR2 is FYNNEI. Trimming removed 3 bases at V and 4 bases at J, with 12 bases between. The CDR3 DNA is TGTGCCAGCAGTGACGGCCGGGTTGGCACCGGGGAGCTGTTTTTT. Amino acids: CASSDGRVGTGELFF.

This chain connects TRBV15 to TRBJ1-1; D gene ambiguous. The CDR3 has 14 residues. Germline CDR1 reads LNHNV; CDR2 reads YYDKDF (reference sequence). V was clipped by 0 bases and J by 3 bases, with 8 bases between them. The CDR3 DNA sequence: TGTGCCACCAGCAGAGATCTTTCGTACACTGAAGCTTTCTTT. Its translation: CATSRDLSYTEAFF.

The chain carries TRBV6-5 and TRBJ2-7, with 9 bases aligning to TRBD1. The CDR3 length is 15 residues. The ends lost 5 bases at V and 1 base at J; junction bases unmatched: 6. Germline V CDR1 and CDR2: MNHEY, SVGAGI. CDR3 residues: CASSTDRGVSYEQYF. In DNA, the CDR3 is TGTGCCAGCAGTACAGACAGGGGGGTGTCCTACGAGCAGTACTTC.

V and J are TRBV4-1 and TRBJ1-5; 9 nucleotides line up with TRBD1. The V and J ends lost 6 bases and 3 bases, in that order; junction bases with no gene match: 6. The CDR3 is 15 residues long. CDR1 and CDR2 from the germline V gene are MGHRA and YSYEKL. CDR3 DNA sequence: TGCGCCAGCAGGGTGGCACAGGGGGCCAATCAGCCCCAGCATTTT. This encodes CASRVAQGANQPQHF.

The chain couples TRBV28 to TRBJ1-5; 8 bases match TRBD1. The CDR3 length is 12 residues. Germline values: CDR1 MDHEN, CDR2 SYDVKM. Unmatched junction bases numbered 3, after V lost 8 bases and J lost 6 bases. In DNA form, the CDR3 reads TGTGCCAGCCGGACAGGGCTTCAGCCCCAGCATTTT. Its translation: CASRTGLQPQHF.

The J gene is TRBJ2-7, the V gene TRBV7-2; maybe TRBD1 (6 bases). The V end lost 4 bases, the J end lost 3 bases, and 16 bases lay between the germline ends. From germline, CDR1 is SGHTA and CDR2 FQGNSA. The CDR3 covers 15 residues. CDR3 DNA sequence: TGTGCCAGCAGCTCCCTGGGACACGGACGCTACGAGCAGTACTTC. Translation gives CASSSLGHGRYEQYF.

The rearrangement links TRBV28 to TRBJ1-5; 9 nucleotides line up with TRBD1. The CDR3 spans 15 residues. Germline CDR1 reads MDHEN; CDR2 reads SYDVKM. The V and J ends lost 3 bases and 6 bases, in that order; junction bases with no gene match: 6. The CDR3, as DNA: TGTGCCAGCAGTTTCCAGGACAGGGGTTTTCAGCCCCAGCATTTT. It specifies CASSFQDRGFQPQHF. The full variable domain, rest sourced from reference TRBV28 and TRBJ1-5, is DVKVTQSSRYLVKRTGEKVFLECVQDMDHENMFWYRQDPGLGLRLIYFSYDVKMKEKGDIPEGYSVSREKKERFSLILESASTNQTSMYLCASSFQDRGFQPQHFGDGTRLSIL.

The rearrangement uses TRBV4-1 and TRBJ2-3; D uncertain. The V and J ends lost 2 bases and 3 bases respectively, with 3 bases between them. The length of the CDR3 is 12 residues. CDR1 MGHRA and CDR2 YSYEKL come from the germline V gene. Here the CDR3 reads CASSQQTDTQYF. The CDR3 nucleotides read TGCGCCAGCAGCCAACAGACAGATACGCAGTATTTT.

The chain links TRBV7-7 to TRBJ1-5, with D uncertain. The CDR3 has 13 amino acids. V lost 1 base, J lost 3 bases, and 4 bases lay in between. Germline loops: CDR1 SSHAT, CDR2 FNYEAQ (reference sequence). In nucleotides, the CDR3 is TGTGCCAGCAGCTTAGGTTACAATCAGCCCCAGCATTTT. The encoded protein is CASSLGYNQPQHF.